This record covers a single T cell receptor (beta chain). Its antigen is still unknown. The input lacks base qualities; no much larger clone sits a single base away. The germline V gene (reference sequence) sets CDR1 to LNHDA and CDR2 to SQIVND. The CDR3, from cysteine to phenylalanine, totals 15 residues. Of the read, only the CDR3 DNA is kept; its 45 bases are in frame from base 1. V and J lose 5 bases and 1 base, and a span of 14 bases separates them. The library came from the immunoSEQ multiplex PCR assay. Here the immuneACCESS table is served through TCRdb, limited to in-frame sequences with V and J called. Missing clones are a known gap in these copies; in checked studies unresolved V genes cover under half, and the rest lacks a known reason. Within this sample are about 80,000 clones, with around 94% of them counted one time only. The ten biggest clones cover about 0.39% of the sample. This sample is drawn from a study of technical replicates of blood from a handful of donors (dated by TCRdb to about 2017).

The chain uses TRBV19 and TRBJ1-1, with TRBD1 as a weak D call on 6 bases. Sequencing was done on a sample of T cells isolated from PBMCs. The origin of this receptor is a human donor in good health. The sequenced DNA is TGTGCCAGTAGTCTATCGTTACAGGGGAACACTGAAGCTTTCTTT. It is translated as CASSLSLQGNTEAFF.